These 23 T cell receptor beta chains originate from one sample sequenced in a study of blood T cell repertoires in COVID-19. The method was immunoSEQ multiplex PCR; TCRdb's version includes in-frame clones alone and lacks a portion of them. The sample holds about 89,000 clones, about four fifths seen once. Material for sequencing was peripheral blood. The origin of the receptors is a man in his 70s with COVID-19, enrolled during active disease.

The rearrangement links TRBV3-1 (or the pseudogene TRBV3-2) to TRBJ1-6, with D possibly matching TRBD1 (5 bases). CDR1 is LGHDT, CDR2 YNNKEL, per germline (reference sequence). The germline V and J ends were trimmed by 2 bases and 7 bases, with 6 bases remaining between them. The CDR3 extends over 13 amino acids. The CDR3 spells CASSQRQNSPLHF. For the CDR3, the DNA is TGTGCCAGCAGCCAACGACAGAATTCACCCCTCCACTTT.

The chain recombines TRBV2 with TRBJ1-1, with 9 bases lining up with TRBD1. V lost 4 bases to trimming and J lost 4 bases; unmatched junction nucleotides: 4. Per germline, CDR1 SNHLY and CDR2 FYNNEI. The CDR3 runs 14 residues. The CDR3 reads CASSVMTGGTEAFF. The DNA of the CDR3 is TGTGCCAGCAGTGTGATGACAGGGGGCACTGAAGCTTTCTTT.

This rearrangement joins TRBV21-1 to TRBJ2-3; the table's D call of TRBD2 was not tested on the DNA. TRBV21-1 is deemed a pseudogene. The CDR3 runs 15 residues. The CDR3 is CASSKVRLGEDTQYF. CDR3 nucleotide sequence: TGTGCCAGCAGCAAAGTGAGACTAGGGGAAGATACGCAGTATTTT.

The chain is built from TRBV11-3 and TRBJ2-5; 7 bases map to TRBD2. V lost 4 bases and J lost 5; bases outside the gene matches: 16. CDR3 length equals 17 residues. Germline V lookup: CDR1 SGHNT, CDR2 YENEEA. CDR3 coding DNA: TGTGCCAGCAGCTCGCATCCGGGACTACAACCCGTGGAGACCCAGTACTTC. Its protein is CASSSHPGLQPVETQYF. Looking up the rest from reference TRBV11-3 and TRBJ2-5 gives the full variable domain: EAGVVQSPRYKIIEKKQPVAFWCNPISGHNTLYWYLQNLGQGPELLIRYENEEAVDDSQLPKDRFSAERLKGVDSTLKIQPAELGDSAVYLCASSSHPGLQPVETQYFGPGTRLLVL.

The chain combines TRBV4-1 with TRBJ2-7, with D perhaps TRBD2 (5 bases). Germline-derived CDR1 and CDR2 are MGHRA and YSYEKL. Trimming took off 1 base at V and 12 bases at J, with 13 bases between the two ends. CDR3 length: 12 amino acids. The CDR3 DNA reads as TGCGCCAGCAGCCAAGGCCGGGGTATCTTGTACTTC. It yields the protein CASSQGRGILYF.

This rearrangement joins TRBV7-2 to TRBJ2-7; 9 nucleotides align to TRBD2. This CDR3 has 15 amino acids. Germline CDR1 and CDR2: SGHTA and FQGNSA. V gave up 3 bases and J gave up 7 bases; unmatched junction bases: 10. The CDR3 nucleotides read TGTGCCAGCAGCTTGTACTCTAGCGGGACACAAGAGCAGTACTTC. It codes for CASSLYSSGTQEQYF.

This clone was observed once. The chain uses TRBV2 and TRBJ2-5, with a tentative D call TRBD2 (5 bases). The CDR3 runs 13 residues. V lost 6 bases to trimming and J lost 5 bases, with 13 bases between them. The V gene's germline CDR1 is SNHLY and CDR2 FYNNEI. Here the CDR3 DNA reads TGTGCCAGCAGCAGAGGGCCGGCGGAGACCCAGTACTTC. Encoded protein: CASSRGPAETQYF.

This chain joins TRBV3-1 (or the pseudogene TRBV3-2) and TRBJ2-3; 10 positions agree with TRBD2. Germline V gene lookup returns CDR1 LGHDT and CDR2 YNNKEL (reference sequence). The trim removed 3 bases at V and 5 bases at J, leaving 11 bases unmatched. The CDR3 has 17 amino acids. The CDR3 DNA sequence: TGTGCCAGCAGCCACCGCAAAACTAGCGGGGAGCGAGATACGCAGTATTTT. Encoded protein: CASSHRKTSGERDTQYF.

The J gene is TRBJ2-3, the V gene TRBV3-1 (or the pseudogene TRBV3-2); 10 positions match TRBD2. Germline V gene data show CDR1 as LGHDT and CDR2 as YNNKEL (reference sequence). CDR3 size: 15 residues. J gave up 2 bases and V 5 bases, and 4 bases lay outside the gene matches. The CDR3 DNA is TGTGCCAGCAGCAGTAGCGGGGGGTACACAGATACGCAGTATTTT. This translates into CASSSSGGYTDTQYF.

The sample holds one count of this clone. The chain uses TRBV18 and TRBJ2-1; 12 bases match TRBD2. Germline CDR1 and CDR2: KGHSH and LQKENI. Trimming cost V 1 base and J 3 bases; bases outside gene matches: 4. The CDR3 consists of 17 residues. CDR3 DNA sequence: TGTGCCAGCTCACCACTATGGACTAGCGGGGTCTACAATGAGCAGTTCTTC. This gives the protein CASSPLWTSGVYNEQFF. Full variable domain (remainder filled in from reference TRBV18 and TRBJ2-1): NAGVMQNPRHLVRRRGQEARLRCSPMKGHSHVYWYRQLPEEGLKFMVYLQKENIIDESGMPKERFSAEFPKEGPSILRIQQVVRGDSAAYFCASSPLWTSGVYNEQFFGPGTRLTVL.

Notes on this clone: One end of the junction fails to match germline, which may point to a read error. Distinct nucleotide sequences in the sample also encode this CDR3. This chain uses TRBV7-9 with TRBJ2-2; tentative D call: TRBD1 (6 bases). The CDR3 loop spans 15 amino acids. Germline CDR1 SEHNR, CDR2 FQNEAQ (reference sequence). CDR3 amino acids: CASSLWGPNTGELFF. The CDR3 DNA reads TGTGCCAGTAGCTTATGGGGGCCGAACACCGGGGAGCTGTTTTTT.

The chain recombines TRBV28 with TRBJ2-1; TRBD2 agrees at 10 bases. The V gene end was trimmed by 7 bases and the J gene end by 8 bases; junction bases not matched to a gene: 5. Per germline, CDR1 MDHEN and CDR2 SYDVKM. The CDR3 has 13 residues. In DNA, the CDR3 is TGTGCCAGCACCGGGACTAGCGTATATGAGCAGTTCTTC. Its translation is CASTGTSVYEQFF.

CDR3 sequence reads: CASSSQQGGNQPQHF. The CDR3 region has the DNA TGTGCCAGCAGTTCACAACAGGGGGGCAATCAGCCCCAGCATTTT. V is TRBV27 and J is TRBJ1-5; 8 bases agree with TRBD1. Germline V gene sequence: CDR1 MNHEY, CDR2 SMNVEV (reference sequence). This CDR3 spans 15 amino acids. V trimming: 4 bases; J trimming: 2 bases; junction bases outside the gene matches: 4.

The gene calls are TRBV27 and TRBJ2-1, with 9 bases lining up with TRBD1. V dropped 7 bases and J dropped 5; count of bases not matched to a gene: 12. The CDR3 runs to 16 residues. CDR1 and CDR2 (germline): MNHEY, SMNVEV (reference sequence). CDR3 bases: TGTGCCAGCACCCCCCGGCGGACAGGGGAACACAATGAGCAGTTCTTC. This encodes CASTPRRTGEHNEQFF.

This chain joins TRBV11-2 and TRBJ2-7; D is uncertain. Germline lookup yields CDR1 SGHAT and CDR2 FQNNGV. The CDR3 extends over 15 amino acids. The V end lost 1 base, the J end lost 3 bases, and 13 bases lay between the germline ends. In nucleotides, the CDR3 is TGTGCCAGCAGCTTAGGTTCCGCCGGAGACTACGAGCAGTACTTC. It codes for CASSLGSAGDYEQYF.

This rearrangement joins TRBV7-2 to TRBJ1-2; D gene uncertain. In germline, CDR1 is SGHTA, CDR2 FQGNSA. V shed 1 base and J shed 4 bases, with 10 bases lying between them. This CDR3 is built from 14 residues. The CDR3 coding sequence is TGTGCCAGCAGCTTAGAAGCCTCCCCCTATGGCTACACCTTC. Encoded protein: CASSLEASPYGYTF.

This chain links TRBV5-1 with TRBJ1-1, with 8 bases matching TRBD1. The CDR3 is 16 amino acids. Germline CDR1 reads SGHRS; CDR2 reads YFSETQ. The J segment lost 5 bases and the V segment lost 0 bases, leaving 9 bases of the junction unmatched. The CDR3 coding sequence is TGCGCCAGCAGCTTGGGGGACAGGTCGGGGAGAACTGAAGCTTTCTTT. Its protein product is CASSLGDRSGRTEAFF.

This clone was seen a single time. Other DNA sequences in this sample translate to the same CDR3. This CDR3 is CASSLSRYGYTF. For the CDR3, the DNA is TGTGCCAGCAGCCTATCCCGCTATGGCTACACCTTC. The chain combines TRBV28 with TRBJ1-2; D remains ambiguous. Germline loops: CDR1 MDHEN, CDR2 SYDVKM. The CDR3 is 12 residues long. Trimming removed 6 bases from V and 4 bases from J, with 9 bases in between.

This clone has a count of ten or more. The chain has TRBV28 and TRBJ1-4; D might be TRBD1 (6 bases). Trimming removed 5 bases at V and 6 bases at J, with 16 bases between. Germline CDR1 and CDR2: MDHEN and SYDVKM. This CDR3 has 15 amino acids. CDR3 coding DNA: TGTGCCAGCAGTACGTACAGGGCGGGCGATGAAAAACTGTTTTTT. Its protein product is CASSTYRAGDEKLFF.

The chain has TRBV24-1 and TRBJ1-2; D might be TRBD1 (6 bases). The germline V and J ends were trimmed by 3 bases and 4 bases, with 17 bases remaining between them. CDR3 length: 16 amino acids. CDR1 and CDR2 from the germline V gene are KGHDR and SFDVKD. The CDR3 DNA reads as TGTGCCACCAGTGATCCCTCCGGGGGGCTCGGCTATGGCTACACCTTC. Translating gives CATSDPSGGLGYGYTF.

Here the CDR3 DNA reads TGTGCCAGCAGCTTATCAACAAATGCAGGCACCGGGGAGCTGTTTTTT. It is translated as CASSLSTNAGTGELFF. The gene calls are TRBV11-3 and TRBJ2-2, with D hard to call. The germline V gene has CDR1 SGHNT and CDR2 YENEEA. The V end was cut by 2 bases, the J end by 4 bases, with 14 bases between. The CDR3 consists of 16 residues.

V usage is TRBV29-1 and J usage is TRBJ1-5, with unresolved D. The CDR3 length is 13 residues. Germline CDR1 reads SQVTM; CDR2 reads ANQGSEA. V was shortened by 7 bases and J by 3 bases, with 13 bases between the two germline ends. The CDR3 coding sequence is TGCAGCGCCGGGGTGGCGCTCAATCAGCCCCAGCATTTT. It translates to CSAGVALNQPQHF.

CDR3 region: CASSFRLAGVYANEQFF. The DNA of the CDR3 is TGTGCCAGCAGCTTTAGACTAGCGGGAGTTTATGCGAATGAGCAGTTCTTC. The J gene is TRBJ2-1, the V gene TRBV11-2; TRBD2 matches at 12 bases. The CDR3 covers 17 residues. J gave up 7 bases and V 3 bases, and 10 bases lay outside the gene matches. Germline V lookup: CDR1 SGHAT, CDR2 FQNNGV.